A single TCR beta chain is shown here with its context. There are 14 residues in the CDR3. With 2 bases removed from V and 3 bases from J, the gap between germline ends came to 11 bases. Germline CDR1 MNHEY, CDR2 SMNVEV (reference sequence). This sample was taken from a study of CD8 T cells in Susac syndrome. It was with random hexamers that roughly 0.45 to 1 ug RNA was reverse transcribed. MiXCR was run by TCRdb on the immunoSEQ multiplex PCR reads, yielding one entry per CDR3 protein. Of over 100,000 distinct CDR3 sequences listed, about 95% were seen once; the top ten hold roughly 0.096%. Sequenced material: CD4+ T cells from PBMCs. V and J are TRBV27 and TRBJ2-7, with unresolved D. This TCR was recovered from a human donor in good health. CDR3 DNA: TGTGCCAGCAGTTTAAAGATACAGATCTACGAGCAGTACTTC. It codes for CASSLKIQIYEQYF.